These 18 T cell receptor beta chains originate from one sample sequenced in a study of Tregs in tolerant kidney transplant recipients. The assay was immunoSEQ multiplex PCR, and TCRdb's table has in-frame clones only and misses some. Of some 240,000 clones in the sample, about 86% were seen once. What was sequenced was CD4+ T cells from blood. These receptors originate from a human donor in good health.

This clone was picked up many times. The rearrangement uses TRBV5-1 and TRBJ2-5, with 10 bases that match TRBD2. The germline CDR1 and CDR2 sequences are SGHRS and YFSETQ. The CDR3 is made up of 16 amino acids. V was clipped by 1 base and J by 4 bases; unmatched bases: 7. CDR3 loop: CASSLLQRGGGETQYF. The CDR3 nucleotides are TGCGCCAGCAGCTTGTTGCAGCGGGGGGGAGGAGAGACCCAGTACTTC.

The gene calls are TRBV5-1 and TRBJ2-1, with TRBD2 identical over 8 bases. The CDR3 is made up of 15 amino acids. V shed 0 bases, J shed 4 bases, and the junction held 3 bases outside the gene matches. Per germline, CDR1 SGHRS and CDR2 YFSETQ. The CDR3 sequence: CASSLGSSGYNEQFF. CDR3 DNA sequence: TGCGCCAGCAGCTTGGGTTCTAGCGGGTACAATGAGCAGTTCTTC. Combining the CDR3 with reference TRBV5-1 and TRBJ2-1 gives the whole variable domain KAGVTQTPRYLIKTRGQQVTLSCSPISGHRSVSWYQQTPGQGLQFLFEYFSETQRNKGNFPGRFSGRQFSNSRSEMNVSTLELGDSALYLCASSLGSSGYNEQFFGPGTRLTVL.

The V call is TRBV5-1, the J call TRBJ2-3; D may be TRBD1 (6 bases). Germline V gives CDR1 SGHRS, CDR2 YFSETQ. V was trimmed by 0 bases and J by 7 bases, leaving 15 bases between them. This CDR3 has 15 residues. This chain's CDR3 is CASSLEGPQGHTQYF. The DNA of the CDR3 is TGCGCCAGCAGCTTGGAAGGCCCGCAGGGGCATACGCAGTATTTT.

The gene calls are TRBV7-9 and TRBJ2-1, with D perhaps being TRBD1 or TRBD2 (5 bases each). This CDR3 comprises 14 residues. V shed 4 bases and J shed 13 bases, with 20 bases lying between them. From germline, CDR1 is SEHNR and CDR2 FQNEAQ (reference sequence). The CDR3 DNA sequence: TGTGCCAGCAGCTCAACATCGTTGGGCAGGGACCAGTTCTTC. Protein sequence: CASSSTSLGRDQFF.

This clone has a handful of counts. CDR3 sequence: CASSALTPNTEAFF. CDR3 nucleotide sequence: TGTGCCAGCAGTGCACTGACTCCAAACACTGAAGCTTTCTTT. This chain connects TRBV6-1 to TRBJ1-1; D is uncertain. Between the trimmed V and J ends, which lost 4 bases and 2 bases, there was a span of 11 bases. CDR1 MNHNS and CDR2 SASEGT come from the germline V gene. This CDR3 spans 14 amino acids.

The chain recombines TRBV19 with TRBJ1-5, with D maybe TRBD1 (5 bases). The CDR3 loop spans 15 amino acids. CDR1 is LNHDA, CDR2 SQIVND, per germline (reference sequence). The V gene lost 6 bases and the J gene lost 3 bases, with 15 bases spanning the gap. The CDR3 loop is CASRGWQGDNQPQHF. CDR3 sequence (DNA): TGTGCCAGTAGAGGATGGCAGGGAGACAATCAGCCCCAGCATTTT.

The chain links TRBV4-2 to TRBJ2-5; tentative D call: TRBD2 (7 bases). Germline CDR1 reads LGHNA; CDR2 reads YNFKEQ. This CDR3 has 12 residues. The ends were cut back, 5 bases at V and 11 bases at J, with 15 bases in the middle. The DNA for the CDR3 is TGTGCCAGCAGCGGGGGGGCCAGGGAGCAGTACTTC. Amino acid sequence: CASSGGAREQYF.

This CDR3 is CASSLSARDTQYF. DNA of the CDR3: TGCGCCAGCAGCCTTAGCGCTAGAGATACGCAGTATTTT. The chain uses TRBV5-1 and TRBJ2-3; D perhaps matches TRBD2 (5 bases). Germline V gives CDR1 SGHRS, CDR2 YFSETQ. The CDR3 length is 13 residues. Trimming shortened V by 4 bases and J by 5 bases, and 11 bases separated the two germline ends. The full variable domain, in which reference TRBV5-1 and TRBJ2-3 provide the parts outside the CDR3, is KAGVTQTPRYLIKTRGQQVTLSCSPISGHRSVSWYQQTPGQGLQFLFEYFSETQRNKGNFPGRFSGRQFSNSRSEMNVSTLELGDSALYLCASSLSARDTQYFGPGTRLTVL.

The V and J genes are TRBV19 and TRBJ1-2; D remains unclear. The V gene lost 3 bases and the J gene lost 7 bases, with 12 bases spanning the gap. Germline V gene sequence: CDR1 LNHDA, CDR2 SQIVND (reference sequence). The CDR3 extends over 13 amino acids. The CDR3 protein is CASSIGVAGGYTF. CDR3 bases: TGTGCCAGTAGTATTGGGGTGGCAGGTGGCTACACCTTC.

The chain links TRBV11-3 to TRBJ2-1, with a tentative D call TRBD1 (7 bases). CDR1 and CDR2 from the germline V gene are SGHNT and YENEEA. Trimming took off 5 bases at V and 8 bases at J, with 16 bases between the two ends. The CDR3 has 14 amino acids. DNA for the CDR3: TGTGCCAGCAGCCCCCACCGCGGGACAGATGAGCAGTTCTTC. Amino acids: CASSPHRGTDEQFF. The full variable domain, in which reference TRBV11-3 and TRBJ2-1 provide the parts outside the CDR3, is EAGVVQSPRYKIIEKKQPVAFWCNPISGHNTLYWYLQNLGQGPELLIRYENEEAVDDSQLPKDRFSAERLKGVDSTLKIQPAELGDSAVYLCASSPHRGTDEQFFGPGTRLTVL.

The V call is TRBV7-9, the J call TRBJ2-5, with D possibly matching TRBD1 (8 bases). Germline V gene lookup returns CDR1 SEHNR and CDR2 FQNEAQ (reference sequence). This CDR3 has 17 amino acids. Trimming took 5 bases from V and 2 from J, leaving 21 bases between them. The chain's CDR3 is CASSRREGTGVQETQYF. In DNA form, the CDR3 reads TGTGCCAGCAGCAGAAGGGAGGGGACAGGAGTTCAAGAGACCCAGTACTTC.

V gene TRBV5-1 combines with J gene TRBJ2-5; no clear D. The CDR3 contains 12 residues. V lost 4 bases to trimming and J lost 4 bases, with 8 bases between them. Looked up from germline, CDR1 is SGHRS and CDR2 is YFSETQ. The CDR3 region is CASSALTETQYF. As DNA, the CDR3 is TGCGCCAGCAGCGCATTGACAGAGACCCAGTACTTC. The full variable domain, with the rest looked up from reference TRBV5-1 and TRBJ2-5, is KAGVTQTPRYLIKTRGQQVTLSCSPISGHRSVSWYQQTPGQGLQFLFEYFSETQRNKGNFPGRFSGRQFSNSRSEMNVSTLELGDSALYLCASSALTETQYFGPGTRLLVL.

V gene TRBV15 combines with J gene TRBJ2-7; 9 bases line up with TRBD2. Trimming took 0 bases from V and 3 from J; bases not matched to a gene: 9. The CDR3 is 17 amino acids. Germline V gene sequence: CDR1 LNHNV, CDR2 YYDKDF (reference sequence). For the CDR3, the DNA is TGTGCCACCAGCAGAGATTGGGGGTCTAGCGGGAACTACGAGCAGTACTTC. Its protein product is CATSRDWGSSGNYEQYF.

This clone turned up a few times. The V gene is TRBV19, the J gene TRBJ1-1; TRBD1 aligns across 9 bases. CDR3 length equals 17 residues. The germline V gene encodes CDR1 LNHDA and CDR2 SQIVND (reference sequence). The V gene end was trimmed by 3 bases and the J gene end by 1 base; junction bases not matched to a gene: 9. CDR3 region: CASSMLQGASENTEAFF. CDR3 in DNA: TGTGCCAGTAGTATGTTACAGGGGGCGAGTGAGAACACTGAAGCTTTCTTT.

This chain connects TRBV5-1 to TRBJ1-4, with D unresolved. The CDR3 is 14 amino acids. From germline, CDR1 is SGHRS and CDR2 YFSETQ. V was shortened by 4 bases and J by 2 bases, with 9 bases between the two germline ends. The DNA for the CDR3 is TGCGCCAGCAGCCCAACGTCTACTAATGAAAAACTGTTTTTT. It is translated as CASSPTSTNEKLFF.

The chain combines TRBV29-1 with TRBJ2-3; D is undetermined. Trimming pared 0 bases from V and 2 bases from J, leaving 12 bases between. This CDR3 spans 15 amino acids. Germline values: CDR1 SQVTM, CDR2 ANQGSEA. The CDR3 sequence: CSVEDRRAVTDTQYF. The CDR3 DNA reads as TGCAGCGTTGAAGATCGAAGGGCCGTCACAGATACGCAGTATTTT.

The chain joins TRBV9 to TRBJ1-5; maybe TRBD1 (5 bases). The germline gives CDR1 SGDLS, CDR2 YYNGEE. The CDR3 has 14 amino acids. Trimming pared 5 bases from V and 4 bases from J, leaving 13 bases between. CDR3 DNA sequence: TGTGCCAGCAGTACGACAGAGGGGAATCAGCCCCAGCATTTT. Its translation: CASSTTEGNQPQHF.

V is TRBV6-5 and J is TRBJ1-1; 9 bases match TRBD1. Unmatched junction bases numbered 3, after V lost 5 bases and J lost 8 bases. The length of the CDR3 is 12 residues. The germline V gene encodes CDR1 MNHEY and CDR2 SVGAGI. CDR3 DNA: TGTGCCAGCAGTCGGGGACAGGGAGAAGCTTTCTTT. This sequence encodes CASSRGQGEAFF.